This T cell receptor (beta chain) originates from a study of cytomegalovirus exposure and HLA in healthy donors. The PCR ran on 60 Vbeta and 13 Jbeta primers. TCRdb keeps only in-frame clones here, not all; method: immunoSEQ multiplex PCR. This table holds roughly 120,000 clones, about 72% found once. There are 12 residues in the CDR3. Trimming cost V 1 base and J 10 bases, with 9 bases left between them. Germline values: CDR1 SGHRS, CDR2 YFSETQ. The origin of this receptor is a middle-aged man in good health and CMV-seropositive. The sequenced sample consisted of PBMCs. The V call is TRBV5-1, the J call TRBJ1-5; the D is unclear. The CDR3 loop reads CASSLRGQPQHF. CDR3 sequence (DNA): TGCGCCAGCAGCTTGCGGGGTCAACCCCAGCATTTT.